Given below is one T cell receptor beta chain in context. Its antigen is not identified. This sample is part of a study of shared clonotypes between healthy human individuals. Each of the donors was a healthy adult who was HIV-negative and had not had a recent acute infection or vaccination. Study results and caveats: Sampling used blood alone; tissue repertoires probably differ.

Investigators spread the genomic DNA of each subset evenly over several immunoSEQ plates. This table comes from immunoSEQ multiplex PCR, and its TCRdb copy is limited to in-frame clones, with some not included. The sample carries some 470,000 clones, over 65% recorded once. This CDR3 is built from 14 residues. V shed 2 bases and J 7 bases; nucleotides not matched to a gene: 11. Germline CDR1 GTSNPN, CDR2 SVGIG (reference sequence). Sequenced material: PBMCs. This sequence was found in a woman in her forties in good health. Some clones in this sample may be carry-over from other donors' samples. The gene calls are TRBV30 and TRBJ2-7, with 7 bases lining up with TRBD2. The CDR3 sequence: CAWSRGRAEMEQYF. Here the CDR3 DNA reads TGTGCCTGGAGTCGTGGGAGGGCCGAAATGGAGCAGTACTTC.